This T cell receptor beta chain comes out of a study of blood T cells in healthy people across ages. This clonotype was seen at least ten times. Its specificity is not known. Every sample gave at least 5 micrograms of total RNA when it was extracted. Trimming took off 3 bases at V and 3 bases at J, with 13 bases between the two ends. This CDR3 is 15 amino acids long. Alongside a J-beta primer mix, a sample-barcoded 5' primer served in a second PCR lasting roughly 6 to 11 cycles. TCRdb passed the 5' RACE reads through MiXCR, listing each CDR3 protein once. The repertoire holds under 1,000,000 distinct CDR3 sequences, with about 37% as singletons. Overall study findings and caveats: Long-lived donors had more naive CD4+ cells and higher diversity than aged donors. Possibly, changes in expanded clonotypes were confounded because donor CMV status was unknown.

The sequence was collected from a man younger than 35 in good health. Sequenced input: blood. The chain recombines TRBV12-3 or TRBV12-4 with TRBJ2-3; possible D gene TRBD1, 5 bases. Written as DNA, the CDR3 is TGTGCCAGCAGTTTGGGGCAGGGCTGGACAGATACGCAGTATTTT. Translating it yields CASSLGQGWTDTQYF.